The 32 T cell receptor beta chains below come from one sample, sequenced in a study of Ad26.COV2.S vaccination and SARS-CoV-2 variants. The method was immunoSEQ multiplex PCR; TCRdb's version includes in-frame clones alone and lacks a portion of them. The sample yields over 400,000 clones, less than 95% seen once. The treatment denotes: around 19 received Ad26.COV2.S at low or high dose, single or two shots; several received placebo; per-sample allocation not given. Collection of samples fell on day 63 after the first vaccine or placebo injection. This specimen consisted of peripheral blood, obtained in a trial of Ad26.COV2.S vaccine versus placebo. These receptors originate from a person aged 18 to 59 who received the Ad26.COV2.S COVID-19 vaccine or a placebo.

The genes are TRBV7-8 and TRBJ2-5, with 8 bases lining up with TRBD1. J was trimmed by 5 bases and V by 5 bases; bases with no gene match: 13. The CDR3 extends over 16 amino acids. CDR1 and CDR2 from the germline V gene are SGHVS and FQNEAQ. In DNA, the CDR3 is TGTGCCAGCAGCCAGGGGGCAGGGGGGTTCTTGGAGACCCAGTACTTC. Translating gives CASSQGAGGFLETQYF.

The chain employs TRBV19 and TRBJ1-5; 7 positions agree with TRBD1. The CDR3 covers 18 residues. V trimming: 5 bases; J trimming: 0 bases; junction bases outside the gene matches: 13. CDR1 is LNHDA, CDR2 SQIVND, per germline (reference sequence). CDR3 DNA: TGTGCCAGTAGTCTCGGGACAGTGCTAAAATATAGCAATCAGCCCCAGCATTTT. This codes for CASSLGTVLKYSNQPQHF.

This CDR3 is CASSPDSGGGELFF. CDR3 DNA: TGTGCCAGCAGCCCGGACTCCGGAGGCGGGGAGCTGTTTTTT. The chain joins TRBV7-3 to TRBJ2-2; TRBD2 is a possible D gene (5 bases). V gave up 5 bases and J gave up 7 bases, with 14 bases separating them. Germline CDR1 and CDR2: SGHTA and FQGTGA. The CDR3 consists of 14 residues.

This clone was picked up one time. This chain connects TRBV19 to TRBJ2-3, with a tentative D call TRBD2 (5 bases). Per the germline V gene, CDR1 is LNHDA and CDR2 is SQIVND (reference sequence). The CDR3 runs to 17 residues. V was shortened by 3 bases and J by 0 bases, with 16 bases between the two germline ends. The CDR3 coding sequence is TGTGCCAGTAGTATTGTGAGGGAACCAAGTAGCACAGATACGCAGTATTTT. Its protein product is CASSIVREPSSTDTQYF.

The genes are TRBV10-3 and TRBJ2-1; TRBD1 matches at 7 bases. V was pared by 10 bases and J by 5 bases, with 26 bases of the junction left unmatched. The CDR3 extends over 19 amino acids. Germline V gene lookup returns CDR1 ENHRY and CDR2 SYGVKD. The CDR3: CATLRGGWAGSTLDNEQFF. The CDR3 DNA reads TGTGCCACCCTGAGAGGGGGCTGGGCGGGTTCTACTCTGGACAATGAGCAGTTCTTC.

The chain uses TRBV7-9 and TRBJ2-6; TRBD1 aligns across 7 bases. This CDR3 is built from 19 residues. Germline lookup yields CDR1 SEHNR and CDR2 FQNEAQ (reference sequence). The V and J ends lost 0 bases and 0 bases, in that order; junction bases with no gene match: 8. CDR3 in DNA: TGTGCCAGCAGCTTAGCGCAAGGACAGGCGACCTCTGGGGCCAACGTCCTGACTTTC. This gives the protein CASSLAQGQATSGANVLTF.

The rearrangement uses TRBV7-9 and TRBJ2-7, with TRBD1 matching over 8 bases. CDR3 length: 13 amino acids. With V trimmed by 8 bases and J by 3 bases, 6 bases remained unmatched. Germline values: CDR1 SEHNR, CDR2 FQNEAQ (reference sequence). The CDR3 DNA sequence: TGTGCCAGCTCCTGGACAGGGAGCTACGAGCAGTACTTC. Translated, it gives CASSWTGSYEQYF.

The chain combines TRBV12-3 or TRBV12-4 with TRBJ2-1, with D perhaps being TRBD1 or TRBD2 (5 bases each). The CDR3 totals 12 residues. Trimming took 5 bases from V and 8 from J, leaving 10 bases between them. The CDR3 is CASSGDVDEQFF. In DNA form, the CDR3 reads TGTGCCAGCAGTGGGGACGTGGATGAGCAGTTCTTC.

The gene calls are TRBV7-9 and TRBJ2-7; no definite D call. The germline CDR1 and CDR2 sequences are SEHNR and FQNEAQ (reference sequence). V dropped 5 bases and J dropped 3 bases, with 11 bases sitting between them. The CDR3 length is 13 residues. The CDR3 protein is CASSRPSSYEQYF. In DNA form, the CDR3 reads TGTGCCAGCAGCCGCCCCAGCAGCTACGAGCAGTACTTC.

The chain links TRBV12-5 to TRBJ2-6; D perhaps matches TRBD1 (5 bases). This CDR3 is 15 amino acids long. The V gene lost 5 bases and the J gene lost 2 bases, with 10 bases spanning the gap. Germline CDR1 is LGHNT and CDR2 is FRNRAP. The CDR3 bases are TGTGCTAGTGGTCCCCCAGGGCCTGGGGCCAACGTCCTGACTTTC. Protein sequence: CASGPPGPGANVLTF. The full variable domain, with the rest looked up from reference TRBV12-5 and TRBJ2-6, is DARVTQTPRHKVTEMGQEVTMRCQPILGHNTVFWYRQTMMQGLELLAYFRNRAPLDDSGMPKDRFSAEMPDATLATLKIQPSEPRDSAVYFCASGPPGPGANVLTFGAGSRLTVL.

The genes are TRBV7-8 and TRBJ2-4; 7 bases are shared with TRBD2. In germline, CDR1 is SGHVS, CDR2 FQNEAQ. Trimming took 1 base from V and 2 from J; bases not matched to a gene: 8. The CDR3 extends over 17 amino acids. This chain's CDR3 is CASSLGGLADSKNIQYF. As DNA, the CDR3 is TGTGCCAGCAGCTTAGGTGGCCTAGCGGATTCCAAAAACATTCAGTACTTC.

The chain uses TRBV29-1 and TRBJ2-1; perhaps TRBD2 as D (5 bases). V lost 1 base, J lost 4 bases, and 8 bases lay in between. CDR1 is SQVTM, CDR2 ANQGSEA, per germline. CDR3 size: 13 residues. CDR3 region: CSVEGRGYNEQFF. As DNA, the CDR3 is TGCAGCGTTGAAGGCCGGGGTTACAATGAGCAGTTCTTC.

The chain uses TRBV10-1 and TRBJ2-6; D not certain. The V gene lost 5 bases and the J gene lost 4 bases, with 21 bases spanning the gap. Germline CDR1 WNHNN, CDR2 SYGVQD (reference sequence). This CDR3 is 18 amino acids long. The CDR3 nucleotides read TGCGCCAGCAGTCCCCGCACGAATCCTGGATCGGGGGCCAACGTCCTGACTTTC. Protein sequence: CASSPRTNPGSGANVLTF.

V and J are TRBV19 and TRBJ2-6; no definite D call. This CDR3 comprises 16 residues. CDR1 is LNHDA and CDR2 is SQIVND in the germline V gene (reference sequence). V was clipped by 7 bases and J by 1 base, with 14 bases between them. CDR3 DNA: TGTGCCAGTACGGAATACGGACCGTCTGGGGCCAACGTCCTGACTTTC. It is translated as CASTEYGPSGANVLTF.

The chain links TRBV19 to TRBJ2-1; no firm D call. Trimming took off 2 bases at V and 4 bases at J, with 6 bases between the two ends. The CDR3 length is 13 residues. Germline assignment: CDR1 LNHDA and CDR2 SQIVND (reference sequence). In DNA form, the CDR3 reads TGTGCCAGTAGTATACGGAGTTACAATGAGCAGTTCTTC. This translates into CASSIRSYNEQFF.

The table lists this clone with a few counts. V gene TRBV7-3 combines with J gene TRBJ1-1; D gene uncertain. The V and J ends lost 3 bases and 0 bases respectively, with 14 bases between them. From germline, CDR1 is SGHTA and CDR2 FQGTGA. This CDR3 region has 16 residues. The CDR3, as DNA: TGTGCCAGCAGCTTGATACCGGTCAGCTTGAACACTGAAGCTTTCTTT. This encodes CASSLIPVSLNTEAFF.

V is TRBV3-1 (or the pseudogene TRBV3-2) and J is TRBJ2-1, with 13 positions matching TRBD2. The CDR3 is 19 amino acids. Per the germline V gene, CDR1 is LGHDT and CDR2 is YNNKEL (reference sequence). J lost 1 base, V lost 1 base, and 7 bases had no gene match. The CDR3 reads CASSQARRTSGSSYNEQFF. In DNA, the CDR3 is TGTGCCAGCAGCCAAGCCAGGAGGACTAGCGGGAGTTCCTACAATGAGCAGTTCTTC.

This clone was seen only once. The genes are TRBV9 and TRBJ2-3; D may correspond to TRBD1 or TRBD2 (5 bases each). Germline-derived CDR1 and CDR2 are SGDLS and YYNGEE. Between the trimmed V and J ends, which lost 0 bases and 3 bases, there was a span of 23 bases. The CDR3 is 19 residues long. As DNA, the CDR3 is TGTGCCAGCAGCGTAGAAGGATCGGGGCAGGGATGGGTAACAGATACGCAGTATTTT. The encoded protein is CASSVEGSGQGWVTDTQYF.

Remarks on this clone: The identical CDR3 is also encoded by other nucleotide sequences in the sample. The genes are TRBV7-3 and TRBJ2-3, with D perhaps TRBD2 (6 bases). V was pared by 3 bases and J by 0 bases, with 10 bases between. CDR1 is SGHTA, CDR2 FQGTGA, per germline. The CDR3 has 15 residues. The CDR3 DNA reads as TGTGCCAGCAGCTTGTCCGGGGGAAGCACAGATACGCAGTATTTT. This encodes CASSLSGGSTDTQYF.

DNA of the CDR3: TGTGCCAGCTCACCACAACAGGTCTCAGATACGCAGTATTTT. It encodes CASSPQQVSDTQYF. The J gene is TRBJ2-3, the V gene TRBV18; D is perhaps TRBD1 (5 bases). The V gene lost 1 base and the J gene lost 4 bases, with 9 bases spanning the gap. This CDR3 has 14 amino acids. Germline values: CDR1 KGHSH, CDR2 LQKENI.

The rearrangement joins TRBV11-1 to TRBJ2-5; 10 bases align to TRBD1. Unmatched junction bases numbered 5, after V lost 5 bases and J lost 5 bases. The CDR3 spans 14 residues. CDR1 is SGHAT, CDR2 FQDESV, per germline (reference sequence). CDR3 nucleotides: TGTGCCAGCAGCGCCCGGGACAGGGGTGAGACCCAGTACTTC. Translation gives CASSARDRGETQYF.

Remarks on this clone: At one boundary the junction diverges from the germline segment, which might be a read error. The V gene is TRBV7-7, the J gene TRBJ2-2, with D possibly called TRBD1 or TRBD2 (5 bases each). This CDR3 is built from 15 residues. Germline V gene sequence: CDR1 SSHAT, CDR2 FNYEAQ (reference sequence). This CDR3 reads CASSLGTANTGELFF. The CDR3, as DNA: TGTGCTAGCAGCTTAGGGACCGCGAACACCGGGGAGCTGTTTTTT.

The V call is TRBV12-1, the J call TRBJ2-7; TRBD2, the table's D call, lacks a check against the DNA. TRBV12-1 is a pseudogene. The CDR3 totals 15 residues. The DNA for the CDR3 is TGTGCCAGCAGCCCTCTTGCGGGAGGGCTTTACGAGCAGTACTTC. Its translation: CASSPLAGGLYEQYF.

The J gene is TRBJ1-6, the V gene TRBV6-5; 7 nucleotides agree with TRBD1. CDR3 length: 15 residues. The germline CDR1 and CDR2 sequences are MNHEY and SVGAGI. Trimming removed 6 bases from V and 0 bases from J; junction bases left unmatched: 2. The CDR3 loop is CASSRQGSYNSPLHF. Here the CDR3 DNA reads TGTGCCAGCAGCCGACAGGGCTCCTATAATTCACCCCTCCACTTT.

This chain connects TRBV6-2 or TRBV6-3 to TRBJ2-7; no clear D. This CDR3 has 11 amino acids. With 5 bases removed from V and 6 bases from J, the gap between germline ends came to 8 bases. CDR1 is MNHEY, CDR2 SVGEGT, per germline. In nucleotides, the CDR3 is TGTGCCAGCAGTCGCCAGAGCGAGCAGTACTTC. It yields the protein CASSRQSEQYF.

CDR3 residues: CATSDFGGLAGSSYNEQFF. The CDR3 bases are TGTGCCACCAGTGATTTTGGCGGACTAGCGGGTTCCTCCTACAATGAGCAGTTCTTC. The rearrangement uses TRBV24-1 and TRBJ2-1, with 11 bases identical to TRBD2. The CDR3 consists of 19 residues. Per germline, CDR1 KGHDR and CDR2 SFDVKD. Trimming removed 1 base from V and 0 bases from J; junction bases left unmatched: 7.

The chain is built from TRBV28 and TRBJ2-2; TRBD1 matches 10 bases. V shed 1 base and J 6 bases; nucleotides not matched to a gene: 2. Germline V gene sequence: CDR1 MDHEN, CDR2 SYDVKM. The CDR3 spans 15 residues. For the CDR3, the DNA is TGTGCCAGCAGTTTATCCGGGACAGGGGCCGGGGAGCTGTTTTTT. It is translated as CASSLSGTGAGELFF.

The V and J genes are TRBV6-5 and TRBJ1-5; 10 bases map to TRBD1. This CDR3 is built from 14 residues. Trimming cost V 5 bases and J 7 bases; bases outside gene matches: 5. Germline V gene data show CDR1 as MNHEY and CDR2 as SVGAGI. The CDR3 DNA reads TGTGCCAGCAGTAAGACAGGGGGCCCGCAGCCCCAGCATTTT. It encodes CASSKTGGPQPQHF.

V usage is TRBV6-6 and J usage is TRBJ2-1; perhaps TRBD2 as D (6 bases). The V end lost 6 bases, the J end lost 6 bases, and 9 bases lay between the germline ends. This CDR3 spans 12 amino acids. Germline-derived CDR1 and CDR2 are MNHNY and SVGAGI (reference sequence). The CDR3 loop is CASRIGGNEQFF. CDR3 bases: TGTGCCAGCAGGATCGGGGGCAATGAGCAGTTCTTC.

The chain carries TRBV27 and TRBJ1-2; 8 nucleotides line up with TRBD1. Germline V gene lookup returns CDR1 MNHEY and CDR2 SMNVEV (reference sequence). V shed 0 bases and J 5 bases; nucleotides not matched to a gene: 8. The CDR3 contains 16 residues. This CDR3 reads CASSLSPQGDQYGYTF. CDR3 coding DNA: TGTGCCAGCAGTTTATCCCCACAGGGGGATCAATATGGCTACACCTTC.

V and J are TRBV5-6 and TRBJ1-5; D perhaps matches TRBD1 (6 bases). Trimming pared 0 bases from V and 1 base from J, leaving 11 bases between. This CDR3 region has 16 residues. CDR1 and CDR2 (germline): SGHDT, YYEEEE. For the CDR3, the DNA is TGTGCCAGCAGCTTGGCGGCAGGGGTGAGCAATCAGCCCCAGCATTTT. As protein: CASSLAAGVSNQPQHF. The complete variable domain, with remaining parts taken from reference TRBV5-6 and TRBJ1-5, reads DAGVTQSPTHLIKTRGQQVTLRCSPKSGHDTVSWYQQALGQGPQFIFQYYEEEERQRGNFPDRFSGHQFPNYSSELNVNALLLGDSALYLCASSLAAGVSNQPQHFGDGTRLSIL.

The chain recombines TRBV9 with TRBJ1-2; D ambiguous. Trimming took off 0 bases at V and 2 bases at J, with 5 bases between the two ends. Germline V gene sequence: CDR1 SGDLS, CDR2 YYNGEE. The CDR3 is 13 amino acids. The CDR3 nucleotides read TGTGCCAGCAGCGTAGCACAAAACTATGGCTACACCTTC. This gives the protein CASSVAQNYGYTF.